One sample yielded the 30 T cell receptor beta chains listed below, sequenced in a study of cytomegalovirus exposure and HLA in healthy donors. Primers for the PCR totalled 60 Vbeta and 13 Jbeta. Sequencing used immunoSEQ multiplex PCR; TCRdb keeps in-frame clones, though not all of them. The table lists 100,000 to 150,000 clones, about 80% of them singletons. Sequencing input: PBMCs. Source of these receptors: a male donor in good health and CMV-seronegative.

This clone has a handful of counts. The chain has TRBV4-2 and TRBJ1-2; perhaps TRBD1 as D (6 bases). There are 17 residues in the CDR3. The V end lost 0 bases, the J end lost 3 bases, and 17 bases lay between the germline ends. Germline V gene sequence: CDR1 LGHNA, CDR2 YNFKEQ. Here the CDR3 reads CASSQDRDTRRYYGYTF. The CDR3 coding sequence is TGTGCCAGCAGCCAAGACAGGGACACCCGCCGGTACTATGGCTACACCTTC.

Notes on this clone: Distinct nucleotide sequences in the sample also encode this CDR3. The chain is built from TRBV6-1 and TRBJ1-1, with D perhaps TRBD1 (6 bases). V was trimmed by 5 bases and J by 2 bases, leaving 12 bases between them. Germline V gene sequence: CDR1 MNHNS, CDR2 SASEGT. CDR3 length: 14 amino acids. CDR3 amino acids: CASSRTGSNTEAFF. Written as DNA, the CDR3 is TGTGCCAGCAGTAGAACAGGGTCCAACACTGAAGCTTTCTTT.

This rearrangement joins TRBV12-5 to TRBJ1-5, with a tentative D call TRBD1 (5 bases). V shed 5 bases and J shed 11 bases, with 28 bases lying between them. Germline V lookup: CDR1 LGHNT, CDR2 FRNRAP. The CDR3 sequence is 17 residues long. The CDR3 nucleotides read TGTGCTAGTGGTATAAAAACTCAGGGATTGGGAGGGGAAGCCCAGCATTTT. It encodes CASGIKTQGLGGEAQHF.

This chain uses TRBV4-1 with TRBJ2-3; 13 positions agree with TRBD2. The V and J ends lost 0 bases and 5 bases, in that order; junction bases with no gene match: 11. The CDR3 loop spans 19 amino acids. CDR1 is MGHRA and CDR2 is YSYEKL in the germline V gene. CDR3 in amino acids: CASSQDSGLAGDLVDTQYF. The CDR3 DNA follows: TGCGCCAGCAGCCAAGATTCAGGACTAGCGGGAGATTTGGTAGATACGCAGTATTTT.

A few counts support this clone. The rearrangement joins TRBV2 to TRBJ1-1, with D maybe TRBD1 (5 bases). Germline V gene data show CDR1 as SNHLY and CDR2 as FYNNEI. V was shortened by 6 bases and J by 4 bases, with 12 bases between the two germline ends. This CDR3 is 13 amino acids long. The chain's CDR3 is CASRVGLGTEAFF. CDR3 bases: TGTGCCAGCAGAGTGGGACTGGGCACTGAAGCTTTCTTT.

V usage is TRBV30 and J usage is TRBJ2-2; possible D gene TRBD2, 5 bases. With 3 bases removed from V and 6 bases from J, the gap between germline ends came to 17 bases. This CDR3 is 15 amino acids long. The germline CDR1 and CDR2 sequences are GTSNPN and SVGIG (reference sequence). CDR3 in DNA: TGTGCCTGGAGCATGGACTCTCGAGGTGCCGGGGAGCTGTTTTTT. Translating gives CAWSMDSRGAGELFF.

The CDR3 is CASSVNLMTESSGANVLTF. The DNA of the CDR3 is TGTGCCAGCAGCGTAAATCTCATGACAGAAAGCTCTGGGGCCAACGTCCTGACTTTC. J is TRBJ2-6 and V is TRBV9, with D possibly TRBD1 on 5 matching bases. The germline V gene has CDR1 SGDLS and CDR2 YYNGEE. V lost 1 base and J lost 0, with 17 bases in between. The CDR3 extends over 19 amino acids.

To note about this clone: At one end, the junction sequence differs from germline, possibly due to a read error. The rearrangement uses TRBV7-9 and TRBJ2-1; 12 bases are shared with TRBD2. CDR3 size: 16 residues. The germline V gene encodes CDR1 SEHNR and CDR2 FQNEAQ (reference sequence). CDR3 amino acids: CSSSSRLAGALNEQFF. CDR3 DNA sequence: TGTTCCAGCAGCTCTCGACTAGCGGGAGCACTTAATGAGCAGTTCTTC.

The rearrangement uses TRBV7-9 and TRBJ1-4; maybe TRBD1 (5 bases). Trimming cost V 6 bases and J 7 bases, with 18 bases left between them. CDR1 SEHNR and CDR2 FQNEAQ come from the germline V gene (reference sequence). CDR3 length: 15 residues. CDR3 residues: CASSLDGTEGEKLFF. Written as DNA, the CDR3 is TGTGCCAGCAGTTTGGACGGGACGGAGGGTGAAAAACTGTTTTTT.

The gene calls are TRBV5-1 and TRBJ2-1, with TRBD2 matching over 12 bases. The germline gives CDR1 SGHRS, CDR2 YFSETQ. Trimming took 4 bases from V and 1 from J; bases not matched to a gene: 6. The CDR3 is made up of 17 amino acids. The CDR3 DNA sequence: TGCGCCAGCAGCCTAGGACTAGCGGGAATGTCCTACAATGAGCAGTTCTTC. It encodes CASSLGLAGMSYNEQFF.

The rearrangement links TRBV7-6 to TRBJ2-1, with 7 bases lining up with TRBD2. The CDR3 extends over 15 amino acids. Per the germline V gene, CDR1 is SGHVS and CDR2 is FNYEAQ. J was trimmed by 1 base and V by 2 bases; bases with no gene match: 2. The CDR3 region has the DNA TGTGCCAGCAGCTTACTGCGGGAGTCCTACAATGAGCAGTTCTTC. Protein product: CASSLLRESYNEQFF.

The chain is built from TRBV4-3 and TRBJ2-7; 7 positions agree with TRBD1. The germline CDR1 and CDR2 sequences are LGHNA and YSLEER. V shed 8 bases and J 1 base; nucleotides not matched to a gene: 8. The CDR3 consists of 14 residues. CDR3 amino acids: CASAKGAQSYEQYF. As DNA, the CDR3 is TGCGCCAGCGCTAAGGGGGCCCAGTCCTACGAGCAGTACTTC.

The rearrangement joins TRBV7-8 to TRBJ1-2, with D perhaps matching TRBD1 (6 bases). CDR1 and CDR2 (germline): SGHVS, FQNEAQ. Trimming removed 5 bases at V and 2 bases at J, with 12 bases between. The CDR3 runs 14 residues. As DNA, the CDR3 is TGTGCCAGCAGCCCGACCGACAGGAACTATGGCTACACCTTC. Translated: CASSPTDRNYGYTF.

CDR3 sequence: CASSQGGTNQETQYF. CDR3 DNA: TGCGCCAGCAGCCAGGGGGGGACTAACCAAGAGACCCAGTACTTC. This rearrangement joins TRBV4-1 to TRBJ2-5; 7 bases align to TRBD2. V gave up 3 bases and J gave up 0 bases; unmatched junction bases: 4. The germline V gene encodes CDR1 MGHRA and CDR2 YSYEKL. The CDR3 is made up of 15 amino acids.

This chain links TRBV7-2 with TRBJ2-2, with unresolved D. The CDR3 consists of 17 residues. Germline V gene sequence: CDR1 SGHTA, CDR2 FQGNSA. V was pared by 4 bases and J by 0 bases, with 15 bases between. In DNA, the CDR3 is TGTGCCAGCAGCTCTCGCGGAACTTACGCGAACACCGGGGAGCTGTTTTTT. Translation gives CASSSRGTYANTGELFF.

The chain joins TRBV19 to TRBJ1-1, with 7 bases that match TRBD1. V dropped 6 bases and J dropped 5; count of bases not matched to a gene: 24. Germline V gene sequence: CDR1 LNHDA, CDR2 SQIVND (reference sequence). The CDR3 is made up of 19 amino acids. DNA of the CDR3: TGTGCCAGTAGGGATCAGCCTAGGGACAGCTGTACTAGGGCGACTGAAGCTTTCTTT. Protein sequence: CASRDQPRDSCTRATEAFF. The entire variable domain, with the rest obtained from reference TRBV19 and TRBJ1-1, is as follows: DGGITQSPKYLFRKEGQNVTLSCEQNLNHDAMYWYRQDPGQGLRLIYYSQIVNDFQKGDIAEGYSVSREKKESFPLTVTSAQKNPTAFYLCASRDQPRDSCTRATEAFFGQGTRLTVV.

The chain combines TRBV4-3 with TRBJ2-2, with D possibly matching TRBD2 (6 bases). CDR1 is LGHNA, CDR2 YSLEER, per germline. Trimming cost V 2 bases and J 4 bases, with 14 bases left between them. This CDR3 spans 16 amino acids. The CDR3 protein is CASSQRNSGVTGELFF. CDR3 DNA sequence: TGCGCCAGCAGCCAACGTAATAGCGGCGTCACCGGGGAGCTGTTTTTT.

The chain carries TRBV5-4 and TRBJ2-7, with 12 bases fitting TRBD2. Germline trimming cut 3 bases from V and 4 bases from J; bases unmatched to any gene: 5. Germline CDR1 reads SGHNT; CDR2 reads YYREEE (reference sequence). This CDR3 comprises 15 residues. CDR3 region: CASSSLAGGLYEQYF. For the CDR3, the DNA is TGTGCCAGCAGCTCTCTAGCGGGAGGGTTATACGAGCAGTACTTC.

CDR3 sequence reads: CASSQGFGEADTQYF. The CDR3 DNA follows: TGTGCCAGCAGCCAAGGGTTTGGGGAGGCAGATACGCAGTATTTT. The genes are TRBV4-2 and TRBJ2-3; D possibly corresponds to TRBD2 (6 bases). Germline CDR1 LGHNA, CDR2 YNFKEQ. V was clipped by 1 base and J by 4 bases, with 12 bases between them. The CDR3 runs to 15 residues.

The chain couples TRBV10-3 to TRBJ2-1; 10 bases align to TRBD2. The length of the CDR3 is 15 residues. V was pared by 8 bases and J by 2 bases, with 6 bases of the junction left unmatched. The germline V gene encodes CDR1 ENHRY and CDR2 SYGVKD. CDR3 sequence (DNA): TGTGCCATCGGCCCAGGACTAGCGGCCTACAATGAGCAGTTCTTC. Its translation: CAIGPGLAAYNEQFF.

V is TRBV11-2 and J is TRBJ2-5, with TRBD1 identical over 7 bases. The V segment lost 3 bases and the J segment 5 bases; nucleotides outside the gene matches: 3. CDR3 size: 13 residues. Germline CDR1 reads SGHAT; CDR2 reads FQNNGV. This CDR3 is CASSLTGYETQYF. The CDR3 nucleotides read TGTGCCAGCAGCTTGACAGGGTATGAGACCCAGTACTTC.

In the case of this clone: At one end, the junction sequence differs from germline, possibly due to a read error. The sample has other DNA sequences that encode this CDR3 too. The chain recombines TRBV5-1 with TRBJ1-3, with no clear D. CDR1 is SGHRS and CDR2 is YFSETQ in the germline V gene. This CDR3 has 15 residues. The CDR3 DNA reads TGCGCTAGCAGCCCCAGCGGCAACTCTGGAAACACCATATATTTT. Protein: CASSPSGNSGNTIYF.

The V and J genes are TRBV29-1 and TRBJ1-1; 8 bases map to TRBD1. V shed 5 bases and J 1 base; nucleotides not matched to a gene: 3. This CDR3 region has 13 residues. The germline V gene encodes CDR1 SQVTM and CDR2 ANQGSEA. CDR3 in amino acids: CSVTGTGNTEAFF. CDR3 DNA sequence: TGCAGCGTTACCGGGACAGGGAACACTGAAGCTTTCTTT.

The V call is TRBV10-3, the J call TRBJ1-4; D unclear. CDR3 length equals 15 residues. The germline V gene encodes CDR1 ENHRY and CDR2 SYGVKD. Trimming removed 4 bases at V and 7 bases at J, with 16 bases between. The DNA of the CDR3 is TGTGCCATCAGTGTAACGAGGCATTCGGGTGAAAAACTGTTTTTT. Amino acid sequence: CAISVTRHSGEKLFF.

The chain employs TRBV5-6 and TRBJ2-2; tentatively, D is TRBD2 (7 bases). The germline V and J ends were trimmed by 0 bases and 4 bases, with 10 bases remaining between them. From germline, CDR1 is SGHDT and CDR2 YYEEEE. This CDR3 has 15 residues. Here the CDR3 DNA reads TGTGCCAGCAGCTTGGAAGGGGGGGGCACCGGGGAGCTGTTTTTT. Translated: CASSLEGGGTGELFF.

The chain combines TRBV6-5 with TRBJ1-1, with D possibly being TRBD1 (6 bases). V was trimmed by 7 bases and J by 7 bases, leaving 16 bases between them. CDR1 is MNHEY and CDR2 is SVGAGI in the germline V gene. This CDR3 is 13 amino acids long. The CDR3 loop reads CASTNAGAGEAFF. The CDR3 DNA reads TGTGCCAGCACCAACGCGGGGGCGGGTGAAGCTTTCTTT.

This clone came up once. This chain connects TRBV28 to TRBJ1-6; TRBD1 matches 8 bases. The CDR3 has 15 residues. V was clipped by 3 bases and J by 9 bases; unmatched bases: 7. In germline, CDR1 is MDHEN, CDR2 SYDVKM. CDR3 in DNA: TGTGCCAGCAGTTTCCCCTCAACAGGGGGTTCACCCCTCCACTTT. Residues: CASSFPSTGGSPLHF. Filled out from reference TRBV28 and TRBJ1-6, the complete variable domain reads DVKVTQSSRYLVKRTGEKVFLECVQDMDHENMFWYRQDPGLGLRLIYFSYDVKMKEKGDIPEGYSVSREKKERFSLILESASTNQTSMYLCASSFPSTGGSPLHFGNGTRLTVT.

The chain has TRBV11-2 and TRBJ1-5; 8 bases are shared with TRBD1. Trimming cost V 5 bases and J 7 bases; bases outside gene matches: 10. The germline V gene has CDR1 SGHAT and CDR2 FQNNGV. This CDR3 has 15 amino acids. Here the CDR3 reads CASSRGTGNYQPQHF. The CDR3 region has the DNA TGTGCCAGCAGCCGCGGGACAGGTAATTACCAGCCCCAGCATTTT.

The DNA of the CDR3 is TGCGCCAGCAGCTTGTGGAGAGACTCCTATAATTCACCCCTCCACTTT. Translation gives CASSLWRDSYNSPLHF. The J gene is TRBJ1-6, the V gene TRBV5-1; no clear D. CDR3 length equals 16 residues. Per germline, CDR1 SGHRS and CDR2 YFSETQ. Trimming pared 1 base from V and 0 bases from J, leaving 8 bases between.

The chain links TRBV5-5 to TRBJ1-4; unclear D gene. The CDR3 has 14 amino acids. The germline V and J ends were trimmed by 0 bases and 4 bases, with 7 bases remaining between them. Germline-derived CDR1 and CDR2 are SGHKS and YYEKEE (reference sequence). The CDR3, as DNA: TGTGCCAGCAGCTTGGGAGGGAATAATGAAAAACTGTTTTTT. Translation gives CASSLGGNNEKLFF.